The next 10 T cell receptor beta chains were all read from a single sample in a study of early T cells in non-severe SARS-CoV-2 infection. TCRdb re-called the 5' RACE reads with MiXCR, one entry per CDR3 protein. This table holds about 19,000 distinct CDR3 sequences, approximately 4.1% found once. Sequenced sample: whole blood. The receptor source for this set is an adult who was a healthcare worker with PCR-confirmed SARS-CoV-2 infection or an uninfected control (not recorded which).

Ten or more counts support this clonotype. The J gene is TRBJ1-1, the V gene TRBV7-9; D is possibly TRBD1 (5 bases). CDR1 is SEHNR, CDR2 FQNEAQ, per germline (reference sequence). This CDR3 has 12 amino acids. Trimming stripped 5 bases from V and 10 bases from J, with 14 bases between. The CDR3 region is CASSATGVGAFF. CDR3 nucleotide sequence: TGTGCCAGCAGCGCCACAGGAGTAGGAGCTTTCTTT.

This clonotype rates as medium-sized. The chain couples TRBV24-1 to TRBJ1-1; 8 bases are a match to TRBD1. CDR1 KGHDR and CDR2 SFDVKD come from the germline V gene. The V segment lost 5 bases and the J segment 0 bases; nucleotides outside the gene matches: 4. The CDR3 sequence is 15 residues long. CDR3 sequence (DNA): TGTGCCACCAGTGGAACAGGGGGGGTGAACACTGAAGCTTTCTTT. Protein: CATSGTGGVNTEAFF.

By its share, this clonotype is medium-sized. This chain links TRBV6-5 with TRBJ1-6; TRBD1 might be the D (6 bases). The CDR3 totals 16 residues. The V gene lost 2 bases and the J gene lost 7 bases, with 15 bases spanning the gap. Germline assignment: CDR1 MNHEY and CDR2 SVGAGI. The CDR3 DNA sequence: TGTGCCAGCAGTTACGGGTCAGGGGATCAGAATTCACCCCTCCACTTT. Protein product: CASSYGSGDQNSPLHF.

This clonotype was found many times. The rearrangement links TRBV3-1 to TRBJ1-1; no definite D call. The CDR3 loop spans 14 amino acids. Germline assignment: CDR1 LGHDT and CDR2 YNNKEL (reference sequence). The V gene lost 4 bases and the J gene lost 7 bases, with 16 bases spanning the gap. CDR3 nucleotides: TGTGCCAGCAGCCTATCGGCAGGCCGCCGTGAAGCTTTCTTT. Encoded protein: CASSLSAGRREAFF.

In this sample, this clonotype turned up many times. The V gene is TRBV6-6, the J gene TRBJ2-3; no clear D gene. The CDR3 covers 12 residues. Between the trimmed V and J ends, which lost 5 bases and 3 bases, there was a span of 6 bases. Per germline, CDR1 MNHNY and CDR2 SVGAGI (reference sequence). The CDR3 loop is CASSTRTDTQYF. DNA of the CDR3: TGTGCCAGCAGTACCCGAACAGATACGCAGTATTTT.

This clonotype has ten or more counts. The J gene is TRBJ1-1, the V gene TRBV7-6; D remains ambiguous. The ends were cut back, 1 base at V and 6 bases at J, with 9 bases in the middle. From germline, CDR1 is SGHVS and CDR2 FNYEAQ. The CDR3 length is 13 residues. The CDR3 protein is CASSLGVASEAFF. The CDR3, as DNA: TGTGCCAGCAGCTTAGGGGTTGCCTCTGAAGCTTTCTTT.

This clonotype is termed medium-sized. CDR3 DNA sequence: TGTGCCAGCAGTTACACCTTCTCCGGGACGAGGACTTACGAGCAGTACTTC. The encoded protein is CASSYTFSGTRTYEQYF. This chain joins TRBV6-5 and TRBJ2-7, with D perhaps matching TRBD1 or TRBD2 (5 bases each). With 2 bases removed from V and 4 bases from J, the gap between germline ends came to 21 bases. Germline V gene data show CDR1 as MNHEY and CDR2 as SVGAGI. This CDR3 comprises 17 residues.

In regard to this clonotype: Given a much more abundant clone one base away, this may be a read error. CDR3 residues: CASSGKNNSPLHF. The CDR3 DNA is TGTGCCAGCAGCGGAAAAAATAATTCACCCCTCCACTTT. The chain joins TRBV6-4 to TRBJ1-6, with D unclear. Trimming cost V 6 bases and J 5 bases, with 8 bases left between them. This CDR3 comprises 13 residues. Germline loops: CDR1 MRHNA, CDR2 SNTAGT.

This clonotype came up many times. This chain connects TRBV5-4 to TRBJ1-1, with D possibly being TRBD1 (5 bases). Trimming shortened V by 0 bases and J by 5 bases, and 11 bases separated the two germline ends. This CDR3 contains 14 residues. The germline V gene encodes CDR1 SGHNT and CDR2 YYREEE (reference sequence). The CDR3 is CASSLEGARTEAFF. The CDR3 DNA reads TGTGCCAGCAGCTTGGAAGGGGCACGGACTGAAGCTTTCTTT. The entire variable domain, with the rest obtained from reference TRBV5-4 and TRBJ1-1, is as follows: ETGVTQSPTHLIKTRGQQVTLRCSSQSGHNTVSWYQQALGQGPQFIFQYYREEENGRGNFPPRFSGLQFPNYSSELNVNALELDDSALYLCASSLEGARTEAFFGQGTRLTVV.

Many counts were recorded for this clonotype. The chain combines TRBV5-4 with TRBJ2-1, with D perhaps matching TRBD1 or TRBD2 (5 bases each). The CDR3 is 15 amino acids. V was trimmed by 4 bases and J by 1 base, leaving 12 bases between them. From germline, CDR1 is SGHNT and CDR2 YYREEE (reference sequence). The CDR3 protein is CASSDGTASYNEQFF. Here the CDR3 DNA reads TGTGCCAGCAGCGATGGGACCGCGTCCTACAATGAGCAGTTCTTC.